This TCR beta chain was found in a study of cytomegalovirus exposure and HLA in healthy donors. Germline V gene lookup returns CDR1 WNHNN and CDR2 SYGVQD (reference sequence). Unmatched junction bases numbered 7, after V lost 7 bases and J lost 9 bases. This CDR3 is 13 amino acids long. Primers for the PCR totalled 60 Vbeta and 13 Jbeta. Sequencing was performed with immunoSEQ multiplex PCR; in TCRdb, only in-frame clones are kept and a portion is missing. The table shows 150,000 to 200,000 clones, with roughly 75% occurring only once. Sequenced material: PBMCs. The rearrangement uses TRBV10-1 and TRBJ2-7; 12 bases are shared with TRBD2. The receptor comes from a man aged 35 to 55 in good health and CMV-seronegative. The CDR3 nucleotides are TGCGCCAGCATCGGACTAGCGGGAACGGTGCAGTACTTC. Translation: CASIGLAGTVQYF.